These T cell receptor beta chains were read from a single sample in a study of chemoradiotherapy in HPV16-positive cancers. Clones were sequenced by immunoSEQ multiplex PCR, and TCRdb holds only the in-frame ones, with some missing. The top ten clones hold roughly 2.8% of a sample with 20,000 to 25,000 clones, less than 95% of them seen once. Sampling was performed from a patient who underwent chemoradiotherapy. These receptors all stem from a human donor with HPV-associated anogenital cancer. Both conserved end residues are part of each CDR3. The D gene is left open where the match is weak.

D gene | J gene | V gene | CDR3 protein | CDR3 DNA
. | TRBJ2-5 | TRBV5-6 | CASSLAYGRGVQQETQYF | TGTGCCAGCAGCTTGGCCTACGGGAGAGGGGTTCAGCAAGAGACCCAGTACTTC
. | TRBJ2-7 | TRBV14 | CASSARGRGYEQYF | TGTGCCAGCAGCGCTCGGGGCAGGGGCTACGAGCAGTACTTC
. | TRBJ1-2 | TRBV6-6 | CASKRLGAGGYTF | TGTGCCAGCAAAAGGTTGGGAGCGGGAGGCTACACCTTC
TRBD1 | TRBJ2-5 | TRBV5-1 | CASSLVPTGQETQYF | TGCGCCAGCAGCTTGGTGCCGACAGGGCAAGAGACCCAGTACTTC
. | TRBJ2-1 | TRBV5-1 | CASSLVSGRDNEQFF | TGCGCCAGCAGCTTGGTCTCGGGCAGGGACAATGAGCAGTTCTTC
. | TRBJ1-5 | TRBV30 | CAWSRGLSNQPQHF | TGTGCCTGGAGCCGGGGCCTTAGCAATCAGCCCCAGCATTTT
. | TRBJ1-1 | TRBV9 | CASSVEAGTMNTEAFF | TGTGCCAGCAGCGTAGAAGCAGGGACCATGAACACTGAAGCTTTCTTT
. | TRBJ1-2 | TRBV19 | CASSTRASGYTF | TGTGCCAGTAGTACGAGGGCTTCTGGCTACACCTTC
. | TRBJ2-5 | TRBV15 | CATSRVRETQYF | TGTGCCACCAGCAGAGTTAGAGAGACCCAGTACTTC
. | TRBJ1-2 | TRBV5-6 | CASSLAAGSLYGYTF | TGTGCCAGCAGCTTGGCGGCAGGGTCCCTGTATGGCTACACCTTC
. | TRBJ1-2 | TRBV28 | CASSSDRRSPNYGYTF | TGTGCCAGCAGTTCGGACAGAAGGTCTCCTAACTATGGCTACACCTTC
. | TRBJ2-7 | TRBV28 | CASSAPYEQYF | TGTGCCAGCAGTGCTCCCTACGAGCAGTACTTC
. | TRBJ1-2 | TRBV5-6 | CASSPRPGTPTNYGYTF | TGTGCCAGCAGCCCACGCCCAGGGACCCCAACTAACTATGGCTACACCTTC